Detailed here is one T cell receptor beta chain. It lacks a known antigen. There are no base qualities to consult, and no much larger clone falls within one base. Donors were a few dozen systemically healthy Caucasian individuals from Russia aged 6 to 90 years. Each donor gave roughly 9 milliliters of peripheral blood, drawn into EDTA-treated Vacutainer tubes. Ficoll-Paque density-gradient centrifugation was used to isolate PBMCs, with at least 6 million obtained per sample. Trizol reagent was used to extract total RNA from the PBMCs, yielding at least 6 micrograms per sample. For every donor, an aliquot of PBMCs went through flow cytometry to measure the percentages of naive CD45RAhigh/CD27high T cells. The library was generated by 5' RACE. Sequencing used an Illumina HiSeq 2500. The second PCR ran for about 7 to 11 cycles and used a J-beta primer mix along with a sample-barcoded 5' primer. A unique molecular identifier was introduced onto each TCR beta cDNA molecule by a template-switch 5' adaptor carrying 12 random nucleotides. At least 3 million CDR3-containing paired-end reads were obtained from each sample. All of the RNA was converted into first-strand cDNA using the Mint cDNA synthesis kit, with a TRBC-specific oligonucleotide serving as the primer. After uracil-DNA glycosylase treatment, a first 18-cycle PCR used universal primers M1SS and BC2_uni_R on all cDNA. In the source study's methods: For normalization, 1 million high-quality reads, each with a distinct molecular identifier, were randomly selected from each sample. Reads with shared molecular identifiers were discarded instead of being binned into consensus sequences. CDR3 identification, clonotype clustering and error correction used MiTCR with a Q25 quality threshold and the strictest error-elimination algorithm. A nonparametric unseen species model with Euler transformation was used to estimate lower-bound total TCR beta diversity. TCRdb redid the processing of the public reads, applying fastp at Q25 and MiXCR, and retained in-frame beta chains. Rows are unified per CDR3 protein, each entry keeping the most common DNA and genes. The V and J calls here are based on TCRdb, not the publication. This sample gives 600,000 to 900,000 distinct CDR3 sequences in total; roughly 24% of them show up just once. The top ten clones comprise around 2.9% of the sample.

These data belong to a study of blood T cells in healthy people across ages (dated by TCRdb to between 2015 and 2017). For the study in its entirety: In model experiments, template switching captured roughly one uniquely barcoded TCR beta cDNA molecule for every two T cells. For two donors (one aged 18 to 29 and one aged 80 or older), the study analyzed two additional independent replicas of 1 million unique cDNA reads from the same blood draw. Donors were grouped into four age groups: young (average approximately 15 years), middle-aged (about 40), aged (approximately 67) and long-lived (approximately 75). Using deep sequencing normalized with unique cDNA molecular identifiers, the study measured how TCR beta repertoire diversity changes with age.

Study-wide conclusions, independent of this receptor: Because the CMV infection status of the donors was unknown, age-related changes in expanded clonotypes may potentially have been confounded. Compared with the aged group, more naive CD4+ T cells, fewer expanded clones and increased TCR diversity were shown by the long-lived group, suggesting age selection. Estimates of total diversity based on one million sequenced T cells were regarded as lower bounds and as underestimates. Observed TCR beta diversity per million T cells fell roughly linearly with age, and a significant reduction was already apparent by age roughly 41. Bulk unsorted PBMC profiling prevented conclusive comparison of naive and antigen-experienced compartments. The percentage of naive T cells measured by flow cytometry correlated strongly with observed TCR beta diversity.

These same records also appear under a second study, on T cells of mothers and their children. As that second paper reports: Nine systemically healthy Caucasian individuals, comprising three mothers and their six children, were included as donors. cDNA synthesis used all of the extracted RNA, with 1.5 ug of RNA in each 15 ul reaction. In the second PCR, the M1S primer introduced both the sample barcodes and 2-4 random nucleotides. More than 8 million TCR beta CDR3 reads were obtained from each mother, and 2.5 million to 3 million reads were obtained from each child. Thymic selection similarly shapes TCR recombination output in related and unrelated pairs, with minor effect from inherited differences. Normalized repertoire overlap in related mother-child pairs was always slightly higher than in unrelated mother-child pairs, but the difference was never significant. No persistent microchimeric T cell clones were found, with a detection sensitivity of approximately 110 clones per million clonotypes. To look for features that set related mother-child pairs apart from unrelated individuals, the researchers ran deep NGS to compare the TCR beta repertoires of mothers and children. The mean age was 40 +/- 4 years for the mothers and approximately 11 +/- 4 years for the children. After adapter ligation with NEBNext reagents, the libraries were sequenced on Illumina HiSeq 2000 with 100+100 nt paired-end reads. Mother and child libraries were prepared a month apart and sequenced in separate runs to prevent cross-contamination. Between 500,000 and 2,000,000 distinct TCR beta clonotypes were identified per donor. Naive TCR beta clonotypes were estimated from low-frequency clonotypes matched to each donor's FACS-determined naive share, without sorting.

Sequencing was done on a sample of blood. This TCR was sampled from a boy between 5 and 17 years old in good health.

The DNA reads as follows: TGTGCCAGCAGTCCCCAGACAGGGTACTACGAGCAGTACTTC. This is translated as CASSPQTGYYEQYF. The rearrangement combines TRBV6-1 with TRBJ2-7; the junction holds 7 bases that match TRBD1. The germline V gene yields MNHNS for CDR1 and SASEGT for CDR2. For this chain, trimming is 5 bases at the V end and 3 bases at the J end, and the number of junction bases without a gene match is 7. The CDR3, cysteine through phenylalanine, is 14 amino acids long. Of all the DNA, just the CDR3 is kept, 42 bases in frame from base 1.